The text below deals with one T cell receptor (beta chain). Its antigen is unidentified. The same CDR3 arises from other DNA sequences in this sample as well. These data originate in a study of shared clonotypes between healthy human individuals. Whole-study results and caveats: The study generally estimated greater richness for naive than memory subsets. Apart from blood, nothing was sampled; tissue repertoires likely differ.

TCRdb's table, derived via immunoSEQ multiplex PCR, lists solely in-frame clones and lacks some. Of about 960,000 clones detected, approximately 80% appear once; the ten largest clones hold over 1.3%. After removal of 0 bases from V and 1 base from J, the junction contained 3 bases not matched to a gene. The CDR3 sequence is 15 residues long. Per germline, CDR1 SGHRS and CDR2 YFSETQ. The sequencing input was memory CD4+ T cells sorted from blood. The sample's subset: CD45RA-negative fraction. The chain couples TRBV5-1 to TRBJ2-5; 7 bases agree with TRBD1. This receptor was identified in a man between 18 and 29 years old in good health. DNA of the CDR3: TGCGCCAGCAGCTTGGGATCAGGGGGCCAAGAGACCCAGTACTTC. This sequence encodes CASSLGSGGQETQYF.